Below, 13 T cell receptor beta chains from the same sample are listed, as sequenced in a study of long-term antiretroviral therapy in people with HIV. The authors ran the immunoSEQ assay, v3.0, at survey level. Only in-frame clones appear in the TCRdb table, and some are missing; sequencing was by immunoSEQ multiplex PCR. The sample holds under 5,500 clones; approximately 90% are singletons and the top ten take approximately 6.1%. The sample was unsorted PBMCs, taken 1.3 years after starting antiretroviral therapy. The receptors were gathered from a woman in her forties or fifties with HIV.

This chain connects TRBV27 to TRBJ1-5; the D gene is possibly TRBD1 (5 bases). Germline assignment: CDR1 MNHEY and CDR2 SMNVEV (reference sequence). Trimming shortened V by 1 base and J by 7 bases, and 8 bases separated the two germline ends. The CDR3 sequence is 13 residues long. The CDR3 bases are TGTGCCAGCAGTTTATACCCAGGGCAGCCCCAGCATTTT. Its translation: CASSLYPGQPQHF.

V gene TRBV5-1 combines with J gene TRBJ2-7; no definite D call. Germline V lookup: CDR1 SGHRS, CDR2 YFSETQ. Trimming cost V 1 base and J 5 bases, with 13 bases left between them. The CDR3 runs to 14 residues. The CDR3 DNA reads TGCGCCAGCAGCTTGAGCTCCCAACCCAACGAGCAGTACTTC. Protein: CASSLSSQPNEQYF.

This clone was seen just once. This sequence joins TRBV7-9 and TRBJ1-6; no clear D. V gave up 5 bases and J gave up 8 bases, with 7 bases separating them. This CDR3 has 12 residues. Germline V gene lookup returns CDR1 SEHNR and CDR2 FQNEAQ (reference sequence). The CDR3: CASSLPDSPLHF. In nucleotides, the CDR3 is TGTGCCAGCAGCCTCCCAGATTCACCCCTCCACTTT.

The genes are TRBV30 and TRBJ1-6; unclear D gene. This CDR3 is built from 13 residues. Germline V CDR1 and CDR2: GTSNPN, SVGIG (reference sequence). The CDR3 loop reads CAFRVRQRSPLHF. In DNA, the CDR3 is TGTGCTTTTAGGGTAAGGCAGCGGTCACCCCTCCACTTT.

The chain joins TRBV7-9 to TRBJ2-6; D not certain. The length of the CDR3 is 16 residues. Germline assignment: CDR1 SEHNR and CDR2 FQNEAQ (reference sequence). V gave up 5 bases and J gave up 0 bases, with 11 bases separating them. The CDR3 coding sequence is TGTGCCAGCAGCCCCCGACGGTACTCTGGGGCCAACGTCCTGACTTTC. Protein: CASSPRRYSGANVLTF.

The CDR3 coding sequence is TGTGCCAGCAGCTTCTTCCCCGAAGGGTCACCCCTCCACTTT. This encodes CASSFFPEGSPLHF. The gene calls are TRBV7-9 and TRBJ1-6; D remains ambiguous. Germline-derived CDR1 and CDR2 are SEHNR and FQNEAQ (reference sequence). The ends were cut back, 3 bases at V and 10 bases at J, with 13 bases in the middle. CDR3 length: 14 amino acids.

The chain carries TRBV7-9 and TRBJ2-2; D unresolved. This CDR3 is built from 12 residues. Germline V gene sequence: CDR1 SEHNR, CDR2 FQNEAQ (reference sequence). V was shortened by 7 bases and J by 1 base, with 4 bases between the two germline ends. The CDR3 bases are TGTGCCAGCACCCGGAACACCGGGGAGCTGTTTTTT. Amino acid sequence: CASTRNTGELFF. The whole variable domain, filled in from reference TRBV7-9 and TRBJ2-2, reads DTGVSQNPRHKITKRGQNVTFRCDPISEHNRLYWYRQTLGQGPEFLTYFQNEAQLEKSRLLSDRFSAERPKGSFSTLEIQRTEQGDSAMYLCASTRNTGELFFGEGSRLTVL.

This clone was detected once. V and J are TRBV10-1 and TRBJ2-5; possible D gene TRBD2, 6 bases. The CDR3 consists of 13 residues. From germline, CDR1 is WNHNN and CDR2 SYGVQD (reference sequence). Trimming took 3 bases from V and 5 from J, leaving 10 bases between them. CDR3 DNA sequence: TGCGCCAGCAGTGATCCGGCGGGGGAGACCCAGTACTTC. Its translation is CASSDPAGETQYF.

The chain links TRBV12-5 to TRBJ1-1; a possible D gene is TRBD1 (5 bases). V was pared by 1 base and J by 4 bases, with 19 bases between. Germline V lookup: CDR1 LGHNT, CDR2 FRNRAP. The CDR3 length is 17 residues. DNA of the CDR3: TGTGCTAGTGGTTTGGACGGGTACGTCGGGGGAGGCACTGAAGCTTTCTTT. It is translated as CASGLDGYVGGGTEAFF.

This chain joins TRBV5-1 and TRBJ2-5; tentative D call: TRBD2 (5 bases). Trimming pared 6 bases from V and 6 bases from J, leaving 18 bases between. Germline V gene sequence: CDR1 SGHRS, CDR2 YFSETQ. The CDR3 is 14 residues long. This CDR3 is CASTPNSVSKTQYF. In nucleotides, the CDR3 is TGCGCCAGCACACCTAATAGCGTCTCAAAGACCCAGTACTTC.

This clone is a singleton in its sample. The chain joins TRBV9 to TRBJ2-5; unclear D gene. The germline gives CDR1 SGDLS, CDR2 YYNGEE. The V and J ends lost 2 bases and 3 bases respectively, with 5 bases between them. CDR3 length: 12 amino acids. The CDR3 DNA reads as TGTGCCAGCAGCGTTCGGGAAGAGACCCAGTACTTC. This encodes CASSVREETQYF.

The V and J genes are TRBV27 and TRBJ2-2; either TRBD1 or TRBD2 may fit D (5 bases each). The CDR3 is 16 residues long. CDR1 MNHEY and CDR2 SMNVEV come from the germline V gene (reference sequence). V was cut by 8 bases and J by 0 bases, with 16 bases left in between. The CDR3 spells CASLLRGPTNTGELFF. In DNA, the CDR3 is TGTGCCAGCCTACTCCGGGGACCGACGAACACCGGGGAGCTGTTTTTT.

In this sample, this clone turned up a few times. The rearrangement links TRBV5-6 to TRBJ1-4, with D unclear. V lost 3 bases and J lost 2, with 11 bases in between. The germline V gene encodes CDR1 SGHDT and CDR2 YYEEEE. The CDR3 is made up of 15 amino acids. CDR3 loop: CASSSSDGTNEKLFF. The CDR3 DNA reads TGTGCCAGCAGCTCTTCGGATGGCACTAATGAAAAACTGTTTTTT.